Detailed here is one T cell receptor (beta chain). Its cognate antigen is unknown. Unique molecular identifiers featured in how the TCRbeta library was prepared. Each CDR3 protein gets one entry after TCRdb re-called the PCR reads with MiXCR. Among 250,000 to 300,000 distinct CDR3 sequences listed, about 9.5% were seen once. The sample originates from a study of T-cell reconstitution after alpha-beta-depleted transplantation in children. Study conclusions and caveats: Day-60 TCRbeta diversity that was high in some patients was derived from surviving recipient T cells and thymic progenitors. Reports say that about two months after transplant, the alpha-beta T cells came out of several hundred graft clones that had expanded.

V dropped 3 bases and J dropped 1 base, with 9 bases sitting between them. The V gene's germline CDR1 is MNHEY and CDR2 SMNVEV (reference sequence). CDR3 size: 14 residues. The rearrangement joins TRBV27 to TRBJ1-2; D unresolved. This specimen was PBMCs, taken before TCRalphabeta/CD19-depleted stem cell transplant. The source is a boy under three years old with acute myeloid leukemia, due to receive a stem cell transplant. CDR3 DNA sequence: TGTGCCAGCAGTTTTAATCCACGTAACTATGGCTACACCTTC. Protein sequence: CASSFNPRNYGYTF.